A few counts support the clone carrying this T cell receptor (beta chain). Its antigen is not known. The data derive from a study of type 1 regulatory T cells. About the study: An in vitro protocol generated T-allo10, a Tr1-enriched, alloantigen-specific CD4 T cell product.

TCRdb used MiXCR to reprocess the reads, holding one entry per CDR3 protein. Of 20,000 to 25,000 distinct CDR3 sequences in the sample, approximately 44% were seen once. This CDR3 is 20 amino acids long. From germline, CDR1 is SGHVS and CDR2 FQNEAQ. The trim removed 5 bases at V and 0 bases at J, leaving 14 bases unmatched. This TCR was sampled from a human donor in good health. What was sequenced was cultured T cells, either the whole culture or a sorted T cell fraction (not recorded which). The rearrangement links TRBV7-8 to TRBJ2-3, with TRBD2 matching 13 bases. The CDR3 is CASSLPNGLAGALSTDTQYF. The CDR3, as DNA: TGTGCCAGCAGCCTCCCGAACGGACTAGCGGGGGCCCTAAGCACAGATACGCAGTATTTT.